The text below deals with one T cell receptor beta chain. Deletions cut 2 bases from V and 0 bases from J, with 8 bases between. The CDR3 contains 15 residues. Germline CDR1 is ENHRY and CDR2 is SYGVKD. The source of the sample is a study of Ad26.COV2.S vaccination and SARS-CoV-2 variants. Using immunoSEQ multiplex PCR, the repertoire was profiled, and TCRdb retains in-frame clones only, with some absent. The sample consists of about 500,000 clones, 80% to 90% of them appearing once. The treatment: 15 to 20 received Ad26.COV2.S at low or high dose, single or two shots; 5 received placebo; per-sample allocation not given. At day 63 after the first vaccine or placebo injection, samples were drawn.

The sequences come from peripheral blood, collected in a trial of Ad26.COV2.S vaccine versus placebo. This TCR came from a person aged 18-60 years who received the Ad26.COV2.S COVID-19 vaccine or a placebo. V gene TRBV10-3 combines with J gene TRBJ1-5; D remains ambiguous. In DNA, the CDR3 is TGTGCCATCAGTGAGAGAGCTTATAGCAATCAGCCCCAGCATTTT. Translating gives CAISERAYSNQPQHF.